Below, one T cell receptor beta chain is given with its context. V lost 0 bases and J lost 7, with 8 bases in between. This CDR3 contains 13 residues. Germline assignment: CDR1 SGHDT and CDR2 YYEEEE. The data are from a study of T cell responses to AZD1222 COVID-19 vaccine. Here immunoSEQ multiplex PCR was the method, and the copy in TCRdb shows in-frame clones only, minus some. The table records around 130,000 clones, 88% of them present only once. The chain is built from TRBV5-6 and TRBJ1-5, with D perhaps matching TRBD1 (5 bases). The sequencing here drew on peripheral blood, taken on day 0 of MenACWY control vaccination. This TCR was sampled from an adult in good health. The CDR3 loop is CASSLARDQPQHF. The CDR3 DNA reads as TGTGCCAGCAGCTTGGCCAGGGACCAGCCCCAGCATTTT.